The 21 T cell receptor beta chains presented below share a single source sample, sequenced in a study of blood T cell repertoires in COVID-19 (TCRdb year 2020). The library was prepared using the immunoSEQ multiplex PCR assay. Not all clones reach the TCRdb copy of this immuneACCESS table, which keeps in-frame sequences only. Checked studies attribute under half of the gap to unresolved V genes and leave the rest unexplained. The sample table holds over 150,000 clones, of which roughly 80% were seen once. Around 2.7% of the sample comes from the top ten. The sequencing sample was made of peripheral blood. The receptors come from a man between 65 and 85 years old with acute or convalescent COVID-19.

V and J are TRBV5-1 and TRBJ2-7; 7 nucleotides agree with TRBD1. This CDR3 contains 13 residues. J lost 0 bases, V lost 9 bases, and 6 bases had no gene match. CDR1 and CDR2 from the germline V gene are SGHRS and YFSETQ. For the CDR3, the DNA is TGCGCCACCAGGGACAGCGGCTCCTACGAGCAGTACTTC. Translated, it gives CATRDSGSYEQYF.

This clone was detected only a few times. This rearrangement joins TRBV7-9 to TRBJ1-3; no clear D gene. The V gene's germline CDR1 is SEHNR and CDR2 FQNEAQ (reference sequence). The CDR3 sequence is 16 residues long. The germline V and J ends were trimmed by 5 bases and 3 bases, with 17 bases remaining between them. CDR3 in DNA: TGTGCCAGCAGCCAGACCAGTGGAGGGATTGGAAACACCATATATTTT. Its translation is CASSQTSGGIGNTIYF.

The V and J genes are TRBV20-1 and TRBJ2-3, with 11 nucleotides matching TRBD2. CDR3 length: 16 amino acids. CDR1 is DFQATT and CDR2 is SNEGSKA in the germline V gene (reference sequence). After removal of 3 bases from V and 4 bases from J, the junction contained 9 bases not matched to a gene. The DNA of the CDR3 is TGCAGTGCTAGTCGGCTAGCGGGAGGTTGGGCAGATACGCAGTATTTT. It translates to CSASRLAGGWADTQYF.

This clone has a handful of counts. This chain links TRBV6-1 with TRBJ2-7; 11 nucleotides align to TRBD2. V shed 3 bases and J 5 bases; nucleotides not matched to a gene: 6. This CDR3 has 15 residues. Germline assignment: CDR1 MNHNS and CDR2 SASEGT. The CDR3 loop is CASSEVAGGLHEQYF. The CDR3 DNA reads TGTGCCAGCAGTGAGGTAGCGGGGGGGCTCCACGAGCAGTACTTC.

The chain recombines TRBV2 with TRBJ2-3, with a tentative D call TRBD1 (6 bases). CDR1 and CDR2 from the germline V gene are SNHLY and FYNNEI. With 6 bases removed from V and 0 bases from J, the gap between germline ends came to 19 bases. This CDR3 spans 17 amino acids. CDR3 bases: TGTGCCAGCAGCAAAGAAGGGTACAGGGCTAGCACAGATACGCAGTATTTT. It is translated as CASSKEGYRASTDTQYF.

The chain has TRBV28 and TRBJ1-2; 8 bases are a match to TRBD1. J gave up 4 bases and V 7 bases, and 11 bases lay outside the gene matches. The CDR3 runs to 15 residues. Germline CDR1 is MDHEN and CDR2 is SYDVKM. CDR3 sequence: CASMGAGGYGYGYTF. CDR3 DNA sequence: TGTGCCAGCATGGGGGCAGGGGGCTATGGCTATGGCTACACCTTC.

The rearrangement links TRBV11-3 to TRBJ1-1, with 7 bases matching TRBD1. CDR3 length: 14 residues. With V trimmed by 1 base and J by 8 bases, 7 bases remained unmatched. CDR1 is SGHNT and CDR2 is YENEEA in the germline V gene. CDR3 residues: CASSLGQGVGEAFF. CDR3 in DNA: TGTGCCAGCAGCTTAGGACAGGGCGTTGGCGAAGCTTTCTTT.

The chain uses TRBV19 and TRBJ1-1, with D tentatively TRBD1 (6 bases). Trimming shortened V by 9 bases and J by 3 bases, and 14 bases separated the two germline ends. Germline CDR1 and CDR2: LNHDA and SQIVND (reference sequence). This CDR3 is built from 13 residues. The CDR3 loop is CASQGYTDTEAFF. The CDR3 DNA is TGTGCCAGCCAGGGGTATACTGACACTGAAGCTTTCTTT.

The chain has TRBV28 and TRBJ2-1; 14 nucleotides line up with TRBD2. Germline values: CDR1 MDHEN, CDR2 SYDVKM. Losses at the gene ends were 6 bases for V and 4 bases for J; bases not matched to a gene: 8. The CDR3 totals 17 residues. CDR3 protein: CASSEGTSGSGYNEQFF. The CDR3 DNA follows: TGTGCCAGCAGCGAAGGGACTAGCGGGAGTGGTTACAATGAGCAGTTCTTC.

This chain joins TRBV7-3 and TRBJ1-3, with D maybe TRBD1 (5 bases). Germline V lookup: CDR1 SGHTA, CDR2 FQGTGA. The CDR3 has 13 residues. V was trimmed by 4 bases and J by 4 bases, leaving 8 bases between them. The CDR3 loop is CASSSGFGNTIYF. The CDR3 nucleotides read TGTGCCAGCAGCTCAGGGTTCGGAAACACCATATATTTT.

This clone was recorded a few times. V and J are TRBV5-1 and TRBJ2-2; 7 nucleotides line up with TRBD1. Germline assignment: CDR1 SGHRS and CDR2 YFSETQ. Losses at the gene ends were 0 bases for V and 6 bases for J; bases not matched to a gene: 5. The CDR3 spans 15 residues. CDR3 sequence: CASSLGQGYPGELFF. CDR3 in DNA: TGCGCCAGCAGCTTGGGACAGGGATATCCCGGGGAGCTGTTTTTT.

The rearrangement uses TRBV3-1 (or the pseudogene TRBV3-2) and TRBJ1-6, with D possibly being TRBD1 (6 bases). With 1 base removed from V and 8 bases from J, the gap between germline ends came to 18 bases. Germline loops: CDR1 LGHDT, CDR2 YNNKEL (reference sequence). This CDR3 contains 17 residues. This chain's CDR3 is CASSQVLGQSFDSPLHF. The CDR3 DNA reads TGTGCCAGCAGCCAAGTACTAGGACAGAGTTTTGATTCACCCCTCCACTTT.

The chain joins TRBV15 to TRBJ1-2; 7 bases are shared with TRBD1. V lost 3 bases to trimming and J lost 7 bases; unmatched junction nucleotides: 11. There are 15 residues in the CDR3. Per germline, CDR1 LNHNV and CDR2 YYDKDF (reference sequence). DNA of the CDR3: TGTGCCACCAGCAGCGGGACAGTGTCCATCGGTGGCTACACCTTC. This encodes CATSSGTVSIGGYTF.

The CDR3 region has the DNA TGTGCCAGCAGTGAAGTCTGGGGGGGCGATGAGCAGTTCTTC. Protein sequence: CASSEVWGGDEQFF. V and J are TRBV6-1 and TRBJ2-1; tentatively, D is TRBD2 (7 bases). Germline V gene lookup returns CDR1 MNHNS and CDR2 SASEGT. V was clipped by 1 base and J by 8 bases, with 12 bases between them. The CDR3 has 14 residues.

As to this clone: One junction end disagrees with the germline gene, perhaps due to a read error. This rearrangement joins TRBV2 to TRBJ1-5; no firm D call. In germline, CDR1 is SNHLY, CDR2 FYNNEI. The CDR3 spans 13 residues. CDR3 nucleotide sequence: TGTGCCAGCAGTGAAGCGAGGACTGATACTGTCAATTTT. Its translation: CASSEARTDTVNF.

In the case of this clone: The same CDR3 arises from other DNA sequences in this sample as well. The chain links TRBV12-3 or TRBV12-4 to TRBJ1-3, with 7 positions matching TRBD1. There are 13 residues in the CDR3. V dropped 5 bases and J dropped 7; count of bases not matched to a gene: 5. Here the CDR3 reads CASSPPRGNTIYF. Here the CDR3 DNA reads TGTGCCAGCAGTCCGCCCAGGGGGAACACCATATATTTT.

This clone has a handful of counts. The CDR3, as DNA: TGCAGCGTAGTACAGGGGGCGTTGGAAGCTTTCTTT. Translated, it gives CSVVQGALEAFF. The chain is built from TRBV29-1 and TRBJ1-1; 9 bases map to TRBD1. The CDR3 loop spans 12 amino acids. CDR1 and CDR2 (germline): SQVTM, ANQGSEA. The ends lost 6 bases at V and 8 bases at J; junction bases unmatched: 7.

The V gene is TRBV7-6, the J gene TRBJ2-1; 8 nucleotides align to TRBD2. The CDR3 loop spans 15 amino acids. Germline trimming cut 0 bases from V and 4 bases from J; bases unmatched to any gene: 2. Per the germline V gene, CDR1 is SGHVS and CDR2 is FNYEAQ. CDR3 sequence reads: CASSLAPGGYNEQFF. CDR3 bases: TGTGCCAGCAGCTTAGCGCCGGGGGGGTACAATGAGCAGTTCTTC.

The gene calls are TRBV30 and TRBJ1-6; TRBD1 agrees at 7 bases. The CDR3 extends over 13 amino acids. V lost 1 base to trimming and J lost 9 bases; unmatched junction nucleotides: 3. CDR1 and CDR2 from the germline V gene are GTSNPN and SVGIG (reference sequence). The CDR3 sequence is CAWSGQGVSPLHF. DNA for the CDR3: TGTGCCTGGAGTGGACAGGGTGTTTCACCCCTCCACTTT.

The rearrangement links TRBV3-1 (or the pseudogene TRBV3-2) to TRBJ2-3; no definite D call. The length of the CDR3 is 15 residues. Between the trimmed V and J ends, which lost 0 bases and 1 base, there was a span of 8 bases. Germline CDR1 and CDR2: LGHDT and YNNKEL (reference sequence). Here the CDR3 DNA reads TGTGCCAGCAGCCAAGAGGGCCACCGCACAGATACGCAGTATTTT. This codes for CASSQEGHRTDTQYF.

The V call is TRBV11-2, the J call TRBJ2-3; 11 bases are a match to TRBD2. Unmatched junction bases numbered 7, after V lost 4 bases and J lost 4 bases. Germline values: CDR1 SGHAT, CDR2 FQNNGV. The CDR3 is 16 residues long. CDR3 nucleotides: TGTGCCAGCAGCTCTCCTAGCGGGAGGATGTCAGATACGCAGTATTTT. It encodes CASSSPSGRMSDTQYF. The full variable domain, rest sourced from reference TRBV11-2 and TRBJ2-3, is EAGVAQSPRYKIIEKRQSVAFWCNPISGHATLYWYQQILGQGPKLLIQFQNNGVVDDSQLPKDRFSAERLKGVDSTLKIQPAKLEDSAVYLCASSSPSGRMSDTQYFGPGTRLTVL.